Shown below are 30 T cell receptor beta chains from a single sample sequenced in a study of Ad26.COV2.S vaccination and SARS-CoV-2 variants. Method: immunoSEQ multiplex PCR; TCRdb's copy keeps in-frame clones and lacks some. This sample has around 450,000 clones; nearly 90% occur once, and the top ten carry under 2%. The treatment denotes: around 19 received Ad26.COV2.S at low or high dose, single or two shots; several received placebo; per-sample allocation not given. Sample collection was performed on day 63 after the first vaccine or placebo injection. The source was peripheral blood, collected in a trial of Ad26.COV2.S vaccine versus placebo. Source of these receptors: a person between 18 and 65 years old who received the Ad26.COV2.S COVID-19 vaccine or a placebo.

This chain links TRBV3-1 (or the pseudogene TRBV3-2) with TRBJ1-2, with TRBD1 matching over 8 bases. Germline CDR1 is LGHDT and CDR2 is YNNKEL (reference sequence). The CDR3 covers 14 residues. With 0 bases clipped from V and 8 bases from J, the junction kept 5 bases outside the gene matches. As DNA, the CDR3 is TGTGCCAGCAGCCAAGACCCCGACAGGGGCGGCTACACCTTC. The encoded protein is CASSQDPDRGGYTF.

The chain is built from TRBV19 and TRBJ2-6; no clear D. Germline V gene sequence: CDR1 LNHDA, CDR2 SQIVND (reference sequence). CDR3 length: 13 amino acids. V was cut by 3 bases and J by 3 bases, with 3 bases left in between. The CDR3 is CASSIRGANVLTF. CDR3 DNA: TGTGCCAGTAGTATTCGTGGGGCCAACGTCCTGACTTTC.

The V call is TRBV5-1, the J call TRBJ2-5, with 9 nucleotides matching TRBD2. Germline CDR1 reads SGHRS; CDR2 reads YFSETQ. This CDR3 region has 18 residues. V lost 4 bases to trimming and J lost 2 bases; unmatched junction nucleotides: 15. The CDR3 bases are TGCGCCAGCAGCGCCATTGGAGGGCTAGCGGGGACGCAAGAGACCCAGTACTTC. Its translation is CASSAIGGLAGTQETQYF.

The chain combines TRBV28 with TRBJ1-6, with D unresolved. The CDR3 extends over 15 amino acids. The V end was cut by 6 bases, the J end by 9 bases, with 18 bases between. In germline, CDR1 is MDHEN, CDR2 SYDVKM. Written as DNA, the CDR3 is TGTGCCAGCAGGCCCCCCACGGGGTCGTCTTCACCCCTCCACTTT. It specifies CASRPPTGSSSPLHF. Looking up the rest from reference TRBV28 and TRBJ1-6 gives the full variable domain: DVKVTQSSRYLVKRTGEKVFLECVQDMDHENMFWYRQDPGLGLRLIYFSYDVKMKEKGDIPEGYSVSREKKERFSLILESASTNQTSMYLCASRPPTGSSSPLHFGNGTRLTVT.

The chain carries TRBV15 and TRBJ2-1, with D perhaps matching TRBD1 (6 bases). Germline loops: CDR1 LNHNV, CDR2 YYDKDF (reference sequence). The CDR3 consists of 15 residues. Trimming took 4 bases from V and 9 from J, leaving 19 bases between them. CDR3 protein: CATSINRVGPGEQFF. CDR3 bases: TGTGCCACCAGCATCAACAGGGTTGGGCCTGGTGAGCAGTTCTTC.

This clone was found once. At one end, the junction sequence differs from germline, possibly due to a read error. V and J are TRBV5-1 and TRBJ2-5, with TRBD2 as a possible D gene (5 bases). This CDR3 has 13 amino acids. Germline V lookup: CDR1 SGHRS, CDR2 YFSETQ. The CDR3 bases are TGCGCCAGCAGATTGGGGAGCGTGGAGACCCAGTACTTC. Protein: CASRLGSVETQYF. The whole variable domain, remainder taken from reference TRBV5-1 and TRBJ2-5, is KAGVTQTPRYLIKTRGQQVTLSCSPISGHRSVSWYQQTPGQGLQFLFEYFSETQRNKGNFPGRFSGRQFSNSRSEMNVSTLELGDSALYLCASRLGSVETQYFGPGTRLLVL.

This clone was detected a few times. The chain is built from TRBV27 and TRBJ2-7, with D possibly matching TRBD1 (6 bases). Germline V gene lookup returns CDR1 MNHEY and CDR2 SMNVEV (reference sequence). The CDR3 spans 12 residues. Trimming removed 8 bases at V and 2 bases at J, with 10 bases between. The CDR3 DNA sequence: TGTGCCAGCCAGGACAGAACCTACGAGCAGTACTTC. As protein: CASQDRTYEQYF.

This clone was seen just once. The rearrangement links TRBV2 to TRBJ1-2, with D possibly matching TRBD1 (6 bases). This CDR3 has 16 residues. The V gene's germline CDR1 is SNHLY and CDR2 FYNNEI. V was trimmed by 4 bases and J by 1 base, leaving 16 bases between them. DNA of the CDR3: TGTGCCAGCAGTGGGAACACCAGGGGCAGTAACTATGGCTACACCTTC. Translated: CASSGNTRGSNYGYTF. Looking up the rest from reference TRBV2 and TRBJ1-2 gives the full variable domain: EPEVTQTPSHQVTQMGQEVILRCVPISNHLYFYWYRQILGQKVEFLVSFYNNEISEKSEIFDDQFSVERPDGSNFTLKIRSTKLEDSAMYFCASSGNTRGSNYGYTFGSGTRLTVV.

In this sample, this clone turned up a few times. The chain joins TRBV19 to TRBJ1-5; 8 bases are shared with TRBD1. The germline CDR1 and CDR2 sequences are LNHDA and SQIVND (reference sequence). The CDR3 has 16 amino acids. The junction had 8 bases not matched to a gene; V was cut back by 2 bases and J by 5 bases. CDR3 DNA sequence: TGTGCCAGTAGTATACGTCGGACAGGGTCGTATCAGCCCCAGCATTTT. The encoded protein is CASSIRRTGSYQPQHF. Full variable domain (outside the CDR3, taken from reference TRBV19 and TRBJ1-5): DGGITQSPKYLFRKEGQNVTLSCEQNLNHDAMYWYRQDPGQGLRLIYYSQIVNDFQKGDIAEGYSVSREKKESFPLTVTSAQKNPTAFYLCASSIRRTGSYQPQHFGDGTRLSIL.

This chain uses TRBV4-1 with TRBJ1-5; no clear D. The CDR3 has 16 amino acids. CDR1 is MGHRA, CDR2 YSYEKL, per germline. Trimming left V 2 bases short and J 6 bases short, with 17 bases between. The CDR3 DNA follows: TGCGCCAGCAGCCAATCCCCGGTCCCGGGCGGTCAGCCCCAGCATTTT. Translation: CASSQSPVPGGQPQHF.

The V gene is TRBV4-3, the J gene TRBJ2-5; D is unresolved. CDR1 is LGHNA and CDR2 is YSLEER in the germline V gene. This CDR3 is built from 15 residues. V was cut by 0 bases and J by 2 bases, with 10 bases left in between. The CDR3 spells CASSQESTVQETQYF. The DNA for the CDR3 is TGCGCCAGCAGCCAAGAATCGACCGTACAAGAGACCCAGTACTTC.

There are a few counts of this clone. The chain has TRBV2 and TRBJ1-3; D call uncertain. The CDR3 contains 16 residues. Germline V gives CDR1 SNHLY, CDR2 FYNNEI. V shed 3 bases and J shed 0 bases, with 12 bases lying between them. The CDR3 protein is CASSDNLASSGNTIYF. Here the CDR3 DNA reads TGTGCCAGCAGTGATAACCTCGCTAGCTCTGGAAACACCATATATTTT.

CDR3 loop: CASRRTGRNEQFF. CDR3 nucleotides: TGTGCCAGCAGGCGAACGGGGCGGAATGAGCAGTTCTTC. The rearrangement joins TRBV6-5 to TRBJ2-1; TRBD1 or TRBD2 may be the D gene (5 bases each). V was clipped by 6 bases and J by 7 bases, with 13 bases between them. The germline CDR1 and CDR2 sequences are MNHEY and SVGAGI. The CDR3 sequence is 13 residues long.

V usage is TRBV28 and J usage is TRBJ2-5; D uncertain. Trimming left V 2 bases short and J 1 base short, with 14 bases between. From germline, CDR1 is MDHEN and CDR2 SYDVKM. The CDR3 spans 16 residues. Here the CDR3 DNA reads TGTGCCAGCAGTTTAGGTCGGGCGCTCGCCCAAGAGACCCAGTACTTC. It specifies CASSLGRALAQETQYF.

V gene TRBV18 combines with J gene TRBJ1-4; 9 bases map to TRBD1. Per germline, CDR1 KGHSH and CDR2 LQKENI. This CDR3 region has 14 residues. After removal of 5 bases from V and 7 bases from J, the junction contained 5 bases not matched to a gene. The CDR3: CASSKTGGVEKLFF. The CDR3 DNA reads TGTGCCAGCTCAAAAACAGGGGGCGTTGAAAAACTGTTTTTT.

J is TRBJ2-5 and V is TRBV30; maybe TRBD1 (5 bases). V was cut by 0 bases and J by 0 bases, with 8 bases left in between. The length of the CDR3 is 14 residues. Germline CDR1 and CDR2: GTSNPN and SVGIG (reference sequence). In DNA form, the CDR3 reads TGTGCCTGGAGTGTAAGACAGAACCAAGAGACCCAGTACTTC. Protein sequence: CAWSVRQNQETQYF.

The chain recombines TRBV6-5 with TRBJ2-7; 9 nucleotides line up with TRBD2. CDR1 is MNHEY, CDR2 SVGAGI, per germline. V was pared by 1 base and J by 3 bases, with 4 bases of the junction left unmatched. CDR3 length equals 15 residues. The CDR3, as DNA: TGTGCCAGCAGTTACTTGCGGGGGGGTGGCTACGAGCAGTACTTC. It encodes CASSYLRGGGYEQYF.

This chain joins TRBV2 and TRBJ2-5; D is uncertain. Deletions cut 6 bases from V and 3 bases from J, with 11 bases between. Germline V CDR1 and CDR2: SNHLY, FYNNEI. This CDR3 is 13 amino acids long. CDR3 nucleotides: TGTGCCAGCAGGCCCGCTGAGAAAGAGACCCAGTACTTC. Translating gives CASRPAEKETQYF.

The chain combines TRBV2 with TRBJ2-7; perhaps TRBD2 as D (5 bases). Germline CDR1 is SNHLY and CDR2 is FYNNEI. With 8 bases removed from V and 6 bases from J, the gap between germline ends came to 8 bases. The CDR3 sequence is 10 residues long. The CDR3 loop reads CASEGAEQYF. CDR3 DNA: TGTGCCAGCGAGGGAGCCGAGCAGTACTTC.

The chain couples TRBV6-2 or TRBV6-3 to TRBJ1-5; D perhaps matches TRBD1 (6 bases). This CDR3 contains 16 residues. Trimming removed 0 bases from V and 7 bases from J, with 16 bases in between. Germline CDR1 is MNHEY and CDR2 is SVGEGT. The CDR3 DNA reads TGTGCCAGCAGTTACTCGGGGGCAAGGGTATGGCAGCCCCAGCATTTT. Amino acid sequence: CASSYSGARVWQPQHF.

The chain is built from TRBV2 and TRBJ2-7; D possibly corresponds to TRBD1 (6 bases). The length of the CDR3 is 14 residues. Trimming took off 4 bases at V and 3 bases at J, with 13 bases between the two ends. CDR1 is SNHLY and CDR2 is FYNNEI in the germline V gene. In nucleotides, the CDR3 is TGTGCCAGCAGTGGTTGGAGGACAGACTACGAGCAGTACTTC. This gives the protein CASSGWRTDYEQYF.

The chain links TRBV7-8 to TRBJ2-5; D ambiguous. Trimming cost V 5 bases and J 1 base, with 11 bases left between them. Germline V lookup: CDR1 SGHVS, CDR2 FQNEAQ. The CDR3 runs 14 residues. CDR3 region: CASSPRRSQETQYF. DNA of the CDR3: TGTGCCAGCAGCCCGCGCCGCAGCCAAGAGACCCAGTACTTC.

This clone was found once. The chain combines TRBV7-2 with TRBJ2-3; D not resolved. The CDR3 runs to 13 residues. The V gene's germline CDR1 is SGHTA and CDR2 FQGNSA. The V end lost 8 bases, the J end lost 2 bases, and 11 bases lay between the germline ends. The chain's CDR3 is CASLLMNTDTQYF. The DNA for the CDR3 is TGTGCCAGCCTATTGATGAACACAGATACGCAGTATTTT.

The chain combines TRBV5-1 with TRBJ2-3; 16 bases are shared with TRBD2. CDR1 SGHRS and CDR2 YFSETQ come from the germline V gene. The CDR3 is made up of 15 amino acids. The trim removed 4 bases at V and 8 bases at J, leaving 4 bases unmatched. The chain's CDR3 is CASSTGLAGGGTQYF. The CDR3 coding sequence is TGCGCCAGCAGCACGGGACTAGCGGGAGGGGGTACGCAGTATTTT.

V gene TRBV30 combines with J gene TRBJ2-5, with TRBD2 matching over 7 bases. V shed 3 bases and J 10 bases; nucleotides not matched to a gene: 17. Germline assignment: CDR1 GTSNPN and CDR2 SVGIG (reference sequence). The CDR3 totals 15 residues. CDR3 coding DNA: TGTGCCTGGAGCCGCGCCGGGACTACCCAATCCGGCCAGTACTTC. Protein sequence: CAWSRAGTTQSGQYF.

The chain couples TRBV11-1 to TRBJ1-2; D uncertain. The V end lost 3 bases, the J end lost 3 bases, and 11 bases lay between the germline ends. Per germline, CDR1 SGHAT and CDR2 FQDESV (reference sequence). This CDR3 comprises 14 residues. The CDR3: CASSLGSPYYGYTF. Here the CDR3 DNA reads TGTGCCAGCAGCTTGGGCAGTCCCTACTATGGCTACACCTTC.

This chain joins TRBV6-4 and TRBJ1-2, with 12 positions matching TRBD1. Germline values: CDR1 MRHNA, CDR2 SNTAGT. CDR3 length: 15 amino acids. The V gene end was trimmed by 6 bases and the J gene end by 4 bases; junction bases not matched to a gene: 6. The CDR3 loop is CASSPGQGAVYGYTF. The CDR3 bases are TGTGCCAGCAGCCCGGGACAGGGGGCTGTCTATGGCTACACCTTC.

The V and J genes are TRBV7-3 and TRBJ2-1, with 8 bases fitting TRBD2. The CDR3 covers 16 residues. Germline CDR1 reads SGHTA; CDR2 reads FQGTGA. V dropped 2 bases and J dropped 0; count of bases not matched to a gene: 3. CDR3 sequence: CASSLHSGNSYNEQFF. The CDR3 DNA sequence: TGTGCCAGCAGCTTACATAGCGGGAACTCCTACAATGAGCAGTTCTTC.

The chain carries TRBV2 and TRBJ2-2; TRBD2 matches at 7 bases. Germline V gene sequence: CDR1 SNHLY, CDR2 FYNNEI. V was clipped by 6 bases and J by 2 bases; unmatched bases: 3. The CDR3 spans 14 residues. Here the CDR3 DNA reads TGTGCCAGCAGGGGGGACTATAACACCGGGGAGCTGTTTTTT. Amino acid sequence: CASRGDYNTGELFF. Together with reference TRBV2 and TRBJ2-2, the CDR3 gives the full variable domain: EPEVTQTPSHQVTQMGQEVILRCVPISNHLYFYWYRQILGQKVEFLVSFYNNEISEKSEIFDDQFSVERPDGSNFTLKIRSTKLEDSAMYFCASRGDYNTGELFFGEGSRLTVL.

The chain has TRBV19 and TRBJ2-7; tentatively, D is TRBD2 (5 bases). This CDR3 comprises 10 residues. V was trimmed by 9 bases and J by 11 bases, leaving 14 bases between them. Germline assignment: CDR1 LNHDA and CDR2 SQIVND (reference sequence). CDR3: CARKSGRKYF. The CDR3 DNA sequence: TGTGCCAGGAAAAGCGGACGGAAGTACTTC.